This TCR beta chain originates from a study of T cell repertoires in cytomegalovirus infection. Study details: HLA-B-restricted CMV epitopes that are well studied were used alongside recently identified HLA-C-restricted ones. Study-level points and caveats: The response measured ex vivo was dominated by TCR beta clonotypes (HLA-C-restricted and CMV-specific).

Per germline, CDR1 MNHEY and CDR2 SVGAGI. The germline V and J ends were trimmed by 5 bases and 8 bases, with 27 bases remaining between them. The CDR3 sequence is 17 residues long. Concerning this clonotype: Antigen: not known.

TCRdb processed the reads anew with MiXCR; each CDR3 protein has one entry. The profile shows about 770,000 distinct CDR3 sequences, 25% to 30% of them singletons. V and J are TRBV6-5 and TRBJ1-2, with D perhaps matching TRBD1 (5 bases). The sequence was obtained from a human donor in good health (CMV status not recorded). Some clones in this sample may be carry-over from other donors' samples. Sequences were derived from cultured CD8+ T cells from PBMCs, sampled from culture after CMV antigen stimulation. CDR3 in amino acids: CASSQSNLRGRDHGYTF. CDR3 nucleotides: TGTGCCAGCAGTCAATCAAATCTGAGAGGACGGGACCACGGCTACACCTTC.